The present entry profiles one TCR beta chain with its context. TCRdb keeps only in-frame clones here, not all; method: immunoSEQ multiplex PCR. The table shows roughly 140,000 clones, with about 90% occurring only once. This sample stems from a study of blood T cell repertoires in COVID-19. Whole-study context: Samples of COVID-19 (acute and convalescent) were obtained from the United States, Italy and Spain. Sample material is recorded as cDNA or gDNA derived from T cells, B-cell-depleted T cells, or PBMCs.

CDR3 length: 15 residues. J gave up 11 bases and V 2 bases, and 7 bases lay outside the gene matches. Germline values: CDR1 SGDLS, CDR2 YYNGEE. Material: peripheral blood. The rearrangement uses TRBV9 and TRBJ1-6, with TRBD1 matching over 10 bases. The sequence came from a woman of 80 years or more with acute or convalescent COVID-19. Here the CDR3 DNA reads TGTGCCAGCAGCGTCTTCGACAGGGGGCCTACACCCCTCCACTTT. Protein: CASSVFDRGPTPLHF.